In its sample, the clone carrying this T cell receptor beta chain was seen many times. Using its own MiXCR run on the 5' RACE reads, TCRdb lists one record per CDR3 protein. The table records under 500,000 distinct CDR3 sequences, around an eighth of them present only once. The sample belongs to a study of identical twins. The ends were cut back, 8 bases at V and 0 bases at J, with 11 bases in the middle. CDR1 is SNHLY and CDR2 is FYNNEI in the germline V gene. The CDR3 loop spans 14 amino acids. These data also formed part of another study, on yellow fever vaccine responses in identical twins.

The chain combines TRBV2 with TRBJ1-5, with D possibly TRBD1 on 6 matching bases. The receptor was isolated from a woman aged 18-35 years in good health. The sequencing sample was made of CD4+ T cells sorted from blood. The CDR3 nucleotides read TGTGCCAGCTTACAGGGCAATAGCAATCAGCCCCAGCATTTT. Its translation: CASLQGNSNQPQHF. The whole variable domain, filled in from reference TRBV2 and TRBJ1-5, reads EPEVTQTPSHQVTQMGQEVILRCVPISNHLYFYWYRQILGQKVEFLVSFYNNEISEKSEIFDDQFSVERPDGSNFTLKIRSTKLEDSAMYFCASLQGNSNQPQHFGDGTRLSIL.